The rows below give T cell receptor beta chains drawn from one sample of a study of blood T cell repertoires in COVID-19. Generated by immunoSEQ multiplex PCR, the TCRdb table keeps only in-frame clones and is missing some. The repertoire consists of around 200,000 clones, with roughly 80% occurring once and the leading ten covering approximately 5.4%. The sample comprised peripheral blood. These receptors were obtained from a human donor in a cohort sampled during active COVID-19. Each CDR3 is given with its conserved first and last residue. Not all rows give a size; the values are once, few, many and, for expanded clones, a class.

size: NA; V: TRBV20-1; CDR3: CSASRTGIQGANVLTF
size: NA; V: TRBV7-3; CDR3: CASSLTGGSYNEQFF
size: NA; V: TRBV4-2; CDR3: CASSQDNSPTQYF
size: NA; V: TRBV10-3; CDR3: CAISYGQGASYEQYF
size: medium-sized; V: TRBV10-3; CDR3: CAISEGQGTALGDEQYF
size: NA; V: TRBV9; CDR3: CASSAGLAVFNEQFF
size: NA; V: TRBV3-1/TRBV3-2; CDR3: CASSRTHGLAANEQFF
size: NA; V: TRBV12-3/TRBV12-4; CDR3: CASSLAGYHEQFF
size: NA; V: TRBV6-2/TRBV6-3; CDR3: CASSYLRTGGETQYF
size: NA; V: TRBV4-3; CDR3: CASSQVVGSSTDTQYF
size: NA; V: TRBV6-5; CDR3: CASRAAQGSGETQYF
size: NA; V: TRBV10-3; CDR3: CAISSGGSYEQYF
size: NA; V: TRBV4-3; CDR3: CASSPRTGDHYEQYF
size: NA; V: TRBV27; CDR3: CASSFRQGQPQHF
size: NA; V: TRBV5-6; CDR3: CASSGGTGFVTEAFF
size: NA; V: TRBV6-2/TRBV6-3; CDR3: CASSHGGGRGGNQPQHF
size: few; V: TRBV6-1; CDR3: CASSEEATGPYEQYF
size: NA; V: TRBV9; CDR3: CASSVGAGRSGGYTF
size: once; V: TRBV9; CDR3: CASSVEVLAGNEQFF
size: NA; V: TRBV19; CDR3: CASSTGGTGRTNYGYTF
size: NA; V: TRBV5-6; CDR3: CASSIRDRGNTEAFF
size: NA; V: TRBV19; CDR3: CASSLRQGNQPQHF
size: NA; V: TRBV4-2; CDR3: CASRPPGLGDNEQFF
size: NA; V: TRBV19; CDR3: CASSIGAGRSYEQYF
size: NA; V: TRBV12-3/TRBV12-4; CDR3: CASRPSGYGYTF
size: NA; V: TRBV5-6; CDR3: CASSLSLSHTNEQFF
size: NA; V: TRBV4-3; CDR3: CASSQDLTENQPQHF
size: NA; V: TRBV27; CDR3: CASSLMVAGTQQYF
size: NA; V: TRBV19; CDR3: CASSTDRKTEAFF
size: NA; V: TRBV23-1; CDR3: CASSQSKGQSNYGYTF
size: NA; V: TRBV18; CDR3: CASSPGQGRNTEAFF
size: NA; V: TRBV28; CDR3: CASSFLSGTGDSYEQYF
size: NA; V: TRBV25-1; CDR3: CASSEPGLASNEQFF
size: once; V: TRBV28; CDR3: CASWDPGTAYNEQFF
size: once; V: TRBV13; CDR3: CASRDRTASYEQYF
size: NA; V: TRBV5-8; CDR3: CASSPTGGQLLAKNIQYF
size: NA; V: TRBV19; CDR3: CASSIGAGQPQHF
size: NA; V: TRBV28; CDR3: CASSLPKTAYNEKLFF
size: NA; V: TRBV5-1; CDR3: CASSSQGPLREQYF
size: NA; V: TRBV7-6; CDR3: CASSLQAGGDEQFF